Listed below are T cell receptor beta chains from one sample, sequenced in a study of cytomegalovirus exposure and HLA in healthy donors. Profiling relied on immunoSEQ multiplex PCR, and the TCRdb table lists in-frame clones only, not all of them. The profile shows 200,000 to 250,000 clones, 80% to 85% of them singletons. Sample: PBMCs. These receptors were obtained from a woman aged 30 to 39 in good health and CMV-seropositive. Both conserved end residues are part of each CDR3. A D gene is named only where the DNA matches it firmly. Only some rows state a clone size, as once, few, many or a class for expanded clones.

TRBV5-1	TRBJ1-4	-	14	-	CASSSGPVSEKLFF	TGCGCCAGCAGTTCGGGGCCGGTTTCCGAAAAACTGTTTTTT
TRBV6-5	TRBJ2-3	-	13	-	CASSYRGRDTQYF	TGTGCCAGCAGTTACAGGGGACGGGATACGCAGTATTTT
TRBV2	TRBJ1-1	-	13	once	CASEGQMNTEAFF	TGTGCCAGCGAGGGGCAGATGAACACTGAAGCTTTCTTT
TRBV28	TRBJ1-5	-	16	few	CASSPPRGVGNQPQHF	TGTGCCAGCAGTCCCCCGAGGGGGGTGGGCAATCAGCCCCAGCATTTT
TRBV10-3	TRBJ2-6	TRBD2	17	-	CAISESTRGAGANVLTF	TGTGCCATCAGTGAGTCGACACGGGGGGCTGGGGCCAACGTCCTGACTTTC
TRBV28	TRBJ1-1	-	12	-	CASSPPGGEAFF	TGTGCCAGCAGTCCCCCCGGTGGGGAAGCTTTCTTT
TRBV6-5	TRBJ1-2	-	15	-	CASSMDSRFGYGYTF	TGTGCCAGCAGTATGGACAGCCGTTTCGGGTATGGCTACACCTTC
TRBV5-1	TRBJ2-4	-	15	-	CASSFSGVSKNIQYF	TGCGCCAGCAGCTTTTCCGGGGTCTCCAAAAACATTCAGTACTTC
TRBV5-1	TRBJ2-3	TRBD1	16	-	CASSLGRGLGTDTQYF	TGCGCCAGCAGCTTGGGCAGGGGGTTAGGCACAGATACGCAGTATTTT
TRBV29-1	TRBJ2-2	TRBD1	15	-	CSAYSGGGNTGELFF	TGCAGCGCATATTCAGGGGGCGGGAACACCGGGGAGCTGTTTTTT
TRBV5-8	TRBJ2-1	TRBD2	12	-	CASSLAGGGRVF	TGTGCCAGCAGCTTGGCCGGGGGGGGCCGCGTCTTC
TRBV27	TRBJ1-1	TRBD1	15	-	CASSFSGGMNTEAFF	TGTGCCAGCAGTTTCTCAGGGGGCATGAATACTGAAGCTTTCTTT
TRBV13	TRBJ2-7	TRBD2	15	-	CASSTSSGYSYEQYF	TGTGCCAGCAGCACCTCTAGCGGGTATTCCTACGAGCAGTACTTC
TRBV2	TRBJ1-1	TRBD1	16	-	CASSDARTGLNTEAFF	TGTGCCAGCAGTGATGCCCGGACAGGGCTCAACACTGAAGCTTTCTTT
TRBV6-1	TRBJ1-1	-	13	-	CASRDGPNTEAFF	TGTGCCAGCCGAGACGGACCTAACACTGAAGCTTTCTTT
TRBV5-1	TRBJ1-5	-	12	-	CASGGPEQPQHF	TGCGCCAGCGGGGGGCCGGAACAGCCCCAGCATTTT
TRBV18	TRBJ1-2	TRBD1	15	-	CASSPPQGEFDGYTF	TGTGCCAGCTCACCACCTCAGGGGGAATTCGATGGCTACACCTTC
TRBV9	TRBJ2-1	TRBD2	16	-	CASSSIAGGPHNEQFF	TGTGCCAGCAGCTCCATAGCGGGAGGGCCACACAATGAGCAGTTCTTC
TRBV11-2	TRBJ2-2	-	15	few	CASSLGARYPGELFF	TGTGCCAGCAGCTTGGGAGCGAGATACCCCGGGGAGCTGTTTTTT
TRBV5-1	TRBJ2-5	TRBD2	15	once	CASSPGASGRETQYF	TGCGCCAGCAGCCCGGGGGCGAGCGGGAGGGAGACCCAGTACTTC
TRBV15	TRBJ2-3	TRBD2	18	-	CATSRDFREGWGTDTQYF	TGTGCCACCAGCAGAGATTTTCGGGAGGGCTGGGGCACAGATACGCAGTATTTT
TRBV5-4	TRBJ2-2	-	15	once	CASSLGARGTGELFF	TGTGCCAGCAGCTTGGGGGCGCGGGGCACCGGGGAGCTGTTTTTT
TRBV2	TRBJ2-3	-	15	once	CASSELILGADTQYF	TGTGCCAGCAGTGAACTTATTCTGGGGGCAGATACGCAGTATTTT
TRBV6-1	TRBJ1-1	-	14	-	CASSVPLGGTEAFF	TGTGCCAGCAGTGTCCCATTGGGGGGAACTGAAGCTTTCTTT
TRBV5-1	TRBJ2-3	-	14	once	CASSLARLTDTQYF	TGCGCCAGCAGCTTGGCCAGGCTCACAGATACGCAGTATTTT
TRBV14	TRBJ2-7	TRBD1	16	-	CASSQRKQGGVYEQYF	TGTGCCAGCAGCCAACGGAAACAGGGGGGAGTCTACGAGCAGTACTTC
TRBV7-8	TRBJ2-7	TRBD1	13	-	CASRNRGVYEQYF	TGTGCCAGCAGAAACAGGGGGGTCTACGAGCAGTACTTC